This T cell receptor (beta chain) was recovered during a study of T-cell reconstitution after alpha-beta-depleted transplantation in children. Overall study results and limits: It was reported that alpha-beta T cells came from several hundred expanded graft clones (about two months after transplant).

Preparing the TCRbeta library involved the use of unique molecular identifiers. TCRdb reprocessed the PCR reads via MiXCR and lists one record per CDR3 protein. The table lists some 550,000 distinct CDR3 sequences, under 30% of them singletons. Notes on this clonotype: Its antigen remains unknown.

CDR1 and CDR2 from the germline V gene are SEHNR and FQNEAQ (reference sequence). The V end was cut by 4 bases, the J end by 7 bases, with 17 bases between. The CDR3 length is 15 residues. The sequencing used PBMCs, mostly from graft donor cells, collected 360 days after TCRalphabeta/CD19-depleted stem cell transplant. This sequence was found in a boy younger than two who had a stem cell transplant for acute myeloid leukemia, so the T cells may come from the graft donor. The V call is TRBV7-9, the J call TRBJ2-1; the D call may be TRBD1 or TRBD2 (6 bases each). The CDR3 loop is CASSSRRGPRNEQFF. The DNA of the CDR3 is TGTGCCAGCAGCTCCCGCCGGGGGCCAAGGAATGAGCAGTTCTTC.